This T cell receptor (beta chain) was captured in a study of T cell changes during pregnancy in multiple sclerosis. The V and J ends lost 6 bases and 6 bases, in that order; junction bases with no gene match: 13. This CDR3 contains 15 residues. Germline V gives CDR1 MGHRA, CDR2 YSYEKL. Sequenced by immunoSEQ multiplex PCR; TCRdb stores in-frame clones only, minus some. The sample lists under 80,000 clones; 90% to 95% were seen once. This clone was recorded once. V gene TRBV4-1 combines with J gene TRBJ1-2; 7 nucleotides align to TRBD1. This specimen was peripheral blood, taken in the third trimester of pregnancy. The sequence was collected from a female donor with multiple sclerosis, enrolled in a pregnancy study. Here the CDR3 DNA reads TGCGCCAGCAGACCCGACAGGGCCCCTGGGGATGGCTACACCTTC. As protein: CASRPDRAPGDGYTF.